This entry lists 17 T cell receptor beta chains sequenced from one sample in a study of shared clonotypes between healthy human individuals. The protocol was immunoSEQ multiplex PCR, while the TCRdb copy is restricted to in-frame clones and leaves out a portion. This table holds approximately 82,000 clones, over 55% found once. Sequenced material: memory CD8+ T cells sorted from blood. Regarding subset: CD45RO+ cells pooled with CCR7-negative TemRA cells. These receptors came from a man younger than 45 in good health.

This clone was seen a single time. CDR3 protein: CASITGGTTKTQYF. The CDR3 bases are TGTGCAAGTATTACAGGGGGAACGACGAAGACCCAGTACTTC. J is TRBJ2-5 and V is TRBV12-2; whether TRBD1, the table's D call, matches the DNA was not checked. TRBV12-2 corresponds to a pseudogene. CDR3 length equals 14 residues.

This clone is a singleton in its sample. The chain links TRBV27 to TRBJ2-7; a possible D gene is TRBD1 (6 bases). Trimming shortened V by 4 bases and J by 0 bases, and 10 bases separated the two germline ends. Germline lookup yields CDR1 MNHEY and CDR2 SMNVEV (reference sequence). This CDR3 contains 14 residues. The CDR3 reads CASSYSGASYEQYF. The CDR3 DNA follows: TGTGCCAGCAGTTACTCAGGGGCCTCCTACGAGCAGTACTTC.

The chain has TRBV27 and TRBJ2-1, with D unclear. Germline CDR1 and CDR2: MNHEY and SMNVEV (reference sequence). Trimming shortened V by 3 bases and J by 5 bases, and 14 bases separated the two germline ends. The CDR3 has 15 residues. This CDR3 reads CASSFWPELNNEQFF. The CDR3 coding sequence is TGTGCCAGCAGTTTTTGGCCTGAGCTTAACAATGAGCAGTTCTTC.

V usage is TRBV7-8 and J usage is TRBJ1-4; no definite D call. Germline CDR1 SGHVS, CDR2 FQNEAQ. The V end was cut by 2 bases, the J end by 4 bases, with 11 bases between. CDR3 length: 15 residues. CDR3 DNA sequence: TGTGCCAGCAGCTTATTTTACAGTAATAATGAAAAACTGTTTTTT. Its translation: CASSLFYSNNEKLFF. The entire variable domain, with the rest obtained from reference TRBV7-8 and TRBJ1-4, is as follows: GAGVSQSPRYKVAKRGQDVALRCDPISGHVSLFWYQQALGQGPEFLTYFQNEAQLDKSGLPSDRFFAERPEGSVSTLKIQRTQQEDSAVYLCASSLFYSNNEKLFFGSGTQLSVL.

This clone appeared a single time. The rearrangement links TRBV7-9 to TRBJ2-3; 7 bases map to TRBD2. The CDR3 is made up of 18 amino acids. The V segment lost 0 bases and the J segment 2 bases; nucleotides outside the gene matches: 11. From germline, CDR1 is SEHNR and CDR2 FQNEAQ (reference sequence). CDR3 region: CASSLASLSGENTDTQYF. DNA for the CDR3: TGTGCCAGCAGCTTAGCTTCTTTGAGCGGGGAAAACACAGATACGCAGTATTTT.

The chain has TRBV7-2 and TRBJ2-7; D unclear. The germline gives CDR1 SGHTA, CDR2 FQGNSA. The CDR3 totals 13 residues. Between the trimmed V and J ends, which lost 8 bases and 3 bases, there was a span of 14 bases. The CDR3 here is CASGKAQLYEQYF. The CDR3 nucleotides are TGTGCCAGCGGCAAGGCTCAGCTCTACGAGCAGTACTTC. The full variable domain, rest sourced from reference TRBV7-2 and TRBJ2-7, is GAGVSQSPSNKVTEKGKDVELRCDPISGHTALYWYRQSLGQGLEFLIYFQGNSAPDKSGLPSDRFSAERTGGSVSTLTIQRTQQEDSAVYLCASGKAQLYEQYFGPGTRLTVT.

This clone was seen a few times. The V call is TRBV14, the J call TRBJ1-2; TRBD1 is a possible D gene (5 bases). This CDR3 comprises 14 residues. V lost 2 bases to trimming and J lost 3 bases, with 10 bases between them. CDR1 is SGHDN, CDR2 FVKESK, per germline. Written as DNA, the CDR3 is TGTGCCAGCAGCCAACCTTGGGACGACTATGGCTACACCTTC. It yields the protein CASSQPWDDYGYTF.

This sequence joins TRBV4-3 and TRBJ2-6, with D hard to call. This CDR3 region has 15 residues. V lost 0 bases, J lost 1 base, and 4 bases lay in between. Germline V gene data show CDR1 as LGHNA and CDR2 as YSLEER. This CDR3 is CASSQELSGANVLTF. In DNA form, the CDR3 reads TGCGCCAGCAGCCAAGAACTATCTGGGGCCAACGTCCTGACTTTC.

There are many counts of this clone. V and J are TRBV5-4 and TRBJ1-3; TRBD1 is a possible D gene (6 bases). Germline CDR1 and CDR2: SGHNT and YYREEE (reference sequence). The CDR3 is 14 residues long. Trimming stripped 3 bases from V and 2 bases from J, with 9 bases between. CDR3 nucleotides: TGTGCCAGCAGCTCAACAGGGACTGGAAACACCATATATTTT. Its protein product is CASSSTGTGNTIYF.

The gene calls are TRBV28 and TRBJ2-7, with 12 bases fitting TRBD2. The CDR3 has 16 amino acids. V lost 6 bases and J lost 1; bases outside the gene matches: 7. Looked up from germline, CDR1 is MDHEN and CDR2 is SYDVKM. The CDR3 region has the DNA TGTGCCAGCAGCCTTACGGGACTAGCGGGTTCCTACGAGCAGTACTTC. Amino acids: CASSLTGLAGSYEQYF.

The chain joins TRBV10-3 to TRBJ2-3, with a weak D call TRBD1 (5 bases). The V and J ends lost 4 bases and 3 bases respectively, with 17 bases between them. The CDR3 runs 16 residues. Germline CDR1 ENHRY, CDR2 SYGVKD. CDR3: CAISAAARGRTDTQYF. The CDR3 coding sequence is TGTGCCATCAGTGCTGCCGCAAGGGGTAGAACAGATACGCAGTATTTT.

Worth noting for this clone: This is likely an artifact of a read error, given a far larger clone one base away. V usage is TRBV5-1 and J usage is TRBJ1-1; the D is unclear. The V end lost 0 bases, the J end lost 7 bases, and 4 bases lay between the germline ends. Germline assignment: CDR1 SGHRS and CDR2 YFSETQ. The CDR3 sequence is 11 residues long. The CDR3 protein is CASSLGGEAFF. The CDR3 nucleotides read TGCGCCAGCAGCTTGGGAGGTGAAGCTTTCTTT. The full variable domain, its missing parts supplied by reference TRBV5-1 and TRBJ1-1, is KAGVTQTPRYLIKTRGQQVTLSCSPISGHRSVSWYQQTPGQGLQFLFEYFSETQRNKGNFPGRFSGRQFSNSRSEMNVSTLELGDSALYLCASSLGGEAFFGQGTRLTVV.

This chain joins TRBV7-9 and TRBJ1-2; unclear D gene. V dropped 0 bases and J dropped 1 base, with 9 bases sitting between them. The CDR3 length is 15 residues. The germline gives CDR1 SEHNR, CDR2 FQNEAQ (reference sequence). This CDR3 is CASSLAETLNYGYTF. The CDR3 nucleotides read TGTGCCAGCAGCTTAGCGGAAACACTTAACTATGGCTACACCTTC.

This clone appeared once. Other DNA sequences of this sample code for an identical CDR3. The chain uses TRBV2 and TRBJ1-4, with D maybe TRBD1 (6 bases). From germline, CDR1 is SNHLY and CDR2 FYNNEI. V lost 7 bases, J lost 5 bases, and 17 bases lay in between. The CDR3 is made up of 15 amino acids. CDR3 in amino acids: CASTRSRGMNEKLFF. CDR3 DNA: TGTGCCAGCACCAGAAGCAGGGGTATGAATGAAAAACTGTTTTTT.

The chain joins TRBV7-2 to TRBJ2-1; the D is unclear. The CDR3 totals 12 residues. Germline V gene lookup returns CDR1 SGHTA and CDR2 FQGNSA. The V end was cut by 3 bases, the J end by 7 bases, with 7 bases between. CDR3 nucleotide sequence: TGTGCCAGCAGCTTTTTGGAGAATGAGCAGTTCTTC. It is translated as CASSFLENEQFF.

The V gene is TRBV5-1, the J gene TRBJ2-2, with a possible D match to TRBD2 (6 bases). CDR1 SGHRS and CDR2 YFSETQ come from the germline V gene. V shed 6 bases and J shed 6 bases, with 12 bases lying between them. The CDR3 has 13 residues. The CDR3, as DNA: TGCGCCAGCACCGTAACTAGCTCCGGGGAGCTGTTTTTT. Translation: CASTVTSSGELFF.

V gene TRBV10-3 combines with J gene TRBJ1-3; D ambiguous. The CDR3 is 14 amino acids. Germline V gene lookup returns CDR1 ENHRY and CDR2 SYGVKD. The V and J ends lost 9 bases and 0 bases respectively, with 12 bases between them. The CDR3: CAMRYRSSGNTIYF. The CDR3 coding sequence is TGTGCCATGAGATACCGCAGCTCTGGAAACACCATATATTTT.